The sequence of this T cell receptor beta chain was determined in a study of blood T cell repertoires in COVID-19. The overall study: Acute and convalescent COVID-19 samples came from the United States, Italy and Spain. In each case, the material was cDNA or gDNA derived from T cells, B-cell-depleted T cells, or PBMCs.

Per the germline V gene, CDR1 is SGHVS and CDR2 is FQNEAQ. The V gene end was trimmed by 1 base and the J gene end by 2 bases; junction bases not matched to a gene: 11. The CDR3 length is 18 residues. Original analysis: Amplification of reference gene primers was used by the study to estimate nucleated cell counts. Repertoires were generated with immunoSEQ multiplex PCR, while TCRdb's copy carries only in-frame clones and drops some. That table is the source of V, J and clone size, and D and trimming were worked out from the DNA. Here the sample spans 270,000 or so clones, 75% to 90% being singletons.

The sequence came from a woman aged 25 to 39 with active or convalescent COVID-19. The sequenced sample consisted of peripheral blood. The genes are TRBV7-8 and TRBJ1-2; TRBD1 aligns across 9 bases. Here the CDR3 reads CASSLEKGGTGLNYGYTF. The CDR3 coding sequence is TGTGCCAGCAGCTTAGAAAAGGGTGGGACAGGGTTAAACTATGGCTACACCTTC. The entire variable domain, with the rest obtained from reference TRBV7-8 and TRBJ1-2, is as follows: GAGVSQSPRYKVAKRGQDVALRCDPISGHVSLFWYQQALGQGPEFLTYFQNEAQLDKSGLPSDRFFAERPEGSVSTLKIQRTQQEDSAVYLCASSLEKGGTGLNYGYTFGSGTRLTVV.